These T cell receptor beta chains were read from a single sample in a study of blood T cell repertoires in COVID-19. Sequencing used immunoSEQ multiplex PCR; TCRdb keeps in-frame clones, though not all of them. The sample has 200,000 to 250,000 clones, about 87% seen once. The sample comprised peripheral blood. The receptors originated from a woman between 65 and 79 years old with active or convalescent COVID-19. Both conserved end residues are part of each CDR3. A D gene is named only where the DNA matches it firmly. Some rows mark clone size as missing; the rest say once, few, many or name a class of expanded clone.

V	J	D	size	length	CDR3	DNA
TRBV7-8	TRBJ2-1	NA	NA	14	CASSSIGRRDKQFF	TGTGCCAGCAGCTCTATAGGCCGGCGGGATAAGCAGTTCTTC
TRBV5-1	TRBJ2-3	NA	NA	15	CASSLAGPPRDTQYF	TGCGCCAGCAGCTTGGCCGGCCCACCCAGGGATACGCAGTATTTT
TRBV9	TRBJ2-7	TRBD1	few	17	CASSPYPGTGGRYEQYF	TGTGCCAGCAGCCCCTACCCCGGGACAGGGGGAAGGTACGAGCAGTACTTC
TRBV6-5	TRBJ2-5	NA	NA	13	CASSSVGWETQYF	TGTGCCAGCAGTTCGGTGGGCTGGGAGACCCAGTACTTC
TRBV21-1	TRBJ1-2	NA	few	13	CASLMGAANGYTF	TGTGCCAGCCTAATGGGGGCGGCGAATGGCTACACCTTC
TRBV10-3	TRBJ1-6	TRBD1	NA	13	CASGTAGGSPLHF	TGTGCCTCTGGGACAGCGGGAGGATCACCCCTCCACTTT
TRBV6-2/TRBV6-3	TRBJ1-2	NA	NA	12	CASSTQGEGYTF	TGTGCCAGCAGTACACAGGGAGAAGGCTACACCTTC
TRBV5-8	TRBJ1-2	NA	NA	14	CASSFGLRGSGYTF	TGTGCCAGCAGCTTTGGACTCCGGGGGAGTGGCTACACCTTC
TRBV24-1	TRBJ1-2	TRBD1	once	14	CATSAGTANYGYTF	TGTGCCACCAGTGCCGGGACAGCTAACTATGGCTACACCTTC
TRBV7-3	TRBJ1-1	TRBD1	NA	15	CASSLKRGLSTEAFF	TGTGCCAGCAGCTTAAAGAGGGGGCTGAGCACTGAAGCTTTCTTT
TRBV20-1	TRBJ1-1	NA	NA	14	CSASRGVFSTEAFF	TGCAGTGCTAGTCGGGGGGTCTTTTCCACTGAAGCTTTCTTT
TRBV5-1	TRBJ2-2	NA	NA	15	CASSLVSLGGGELFF	TGCGCCAGCAGCTTGGTTAGCCTCGGAGGCGGGGAGCTGTTTTTT